Listed below are T cell receptor beta chains from one sample, sequenced in a study of cytomegalovirus exposure and HLA in healthy donors. Clones were read by immunoSEQ multiplex PCR, and TCRdb kept only the in-frame ones, dropping some. In the table there are about 93,000 clones, about two thirds of which are singletons. The sample comprised PBMCs. These receptors all stem from a boy aged 5-17 years in good health and CMV-seropositive. CDR3s include the opening cysteine and the closing phenylalanine or tryptophan. The D gene is left open where the match is weak. Clone size is not always given. Where it is, it says once, few, many or a class for expanded clones.

cdr3_length d_call j_call clone_size v_call cdr3_aa cdr3_nt
16 - TRBJ2-2 - TRBV27 CASSSLTSIGTGELFF TGTGCCAGCAGTTCCCTAACTAGTATCGGCACCGGGGAGCTGTTTTTT
14 - TRBJ2-7 - TRBV5-1 CASSPHMIPYEQYF TGCGCCAGCAGCCCCCACATGATCCCCTACGAGCAGTACTTC
15 TRBD2 TRBJ2-5 few TRBV5-1 CASSIGTSGQETQYF TGCGCCAGCAGCATAGGGACTAGCGGACAAGAGACCCAGTACTTC
14 TRBD2 TRBJ2-7 few TRBV25-1 CASSVLAGDYEQYF TGTGCCAGCAGTGTTCTAGCGGGGGACTACGAGCAGTACTTC
16 TRBD2 TRBJ2-3 - TRBV7-3 CASSSGLAGTTDTQYF TGTGCCAGCAGCTCGGGACTAGCGGGGACCACAGATACGCAGTATTTT
15 TRBD1 TRBJ2-1 once TRBV5-4 CASSTPGQWLNEQFF TGTGCCAGCAGCACGCCGGGACAGTGGTTGAATGAGCAGTTCTTC
13 - TRBJ1-1 few TRBV30 CAWSVSGPFEAFF TGTGCCTGGAGTGTATCTGGGCCGTTTGAAGCTTTCTTT
15 TRBD1 TRBJ2-3 - TRBV11-2 CASSFGQVRTDTQYF TGTGCCAGCAGCTTCGGACAGGTGCGGACAGATACGCAGTATTTT
13 - TRBJ1-1 - TRBV30 CAWSGEQNTEAFF TGTGCCTGGAGTGGGGAGCAGAACACTGAAGCTTTCTTT
15 - TRBJ1-2 - TRBV15 CATSPDRFRDVGYTF TGTGCCACCAGCCCCGATAGGTTCCGGGATGTTGGCTACACCTTC
13 TRBD1 TRBJ2-3 few TRBV10-1 CASRGQGEDTQYF TGCGCCAGCAGAGGACAGGGGGAAGATACGCAGTATTTT
15 TRBD1 TRBJ1-2 - TRBV7-2 CASSGDRGLPYGYTF TGTGCCAGCAGCGGCGACAGGGGGCTCCCCTATGGCTACACCTTC
15 TRBD1 TRBJ2-7 - TRBV18 CASSPERQGAYEQYF TGTGCCAGCTCACCGGAAAGACAGGGTGCCTACGAGCAGTACTTC
13 - TRBJ1-1 - TRBV7-9 CASAPSENTEAFF TGTGCCAGCGCACCCAGCGAGAACACTGAAGCTTTCTTT
15 - TRBJ1-5 - TRBV19 CASSMGAGPTQPQHF TGTGCCAGTAGCATGGGGGCAGGTCCCACCCAGCCCCAGCATTTT
15 TRBD1 TRBJ2-1 - TRBV9 CASSVGTVAYNEQFF TGTGCCAGCAGCGTCGGGACAGTAGCCTACAATGAGCAGTTCTTC
13 - TRBJ2-7 - TRBV30 CAWTPGHDYEQYF TGTGCCTGGACTCCGGGACATGACTACGAGCAGTACTTC
16 TRBD2 TRBJ2-7 - TRBV2 CASSELPAGFLYEQYF TGTGCCAGCAGTGAACTTCCAGCGGGATTTTTGTACGAGCAGTACTTC
16 - TRBJ2-1 - TRBV5-1 CASSLARQGIDNEQFF TGCGCCAGCAGCTTGGCCCGCCAGGGCATCGACAATGAGCAGTTCTTC
12 - TRBJ1-1 - TRBV11-2 CASSSVETEAFF TGTGCCAGCAGCTCCGTGGAGACTGAAGCTTTCTTT
14 - TRBJ1-2 - TRBV27 CASSLSRASYGYTF TGTGCCAGCAGTTTAAGTAGAGCGAGTTATGGCTACACCTTC
16 TRBD1 TRBJ2-1 few TRBV9 CASSVNNRGLNNEQFF TGTGCCAGCAGCGTTAACAACAGGGGTCTTAACAATGAGCAGTTCTTC